The 8 T cell receptor beta chains listed next were all sequenced from one sample in a study of blood T cell repertoires in COVID-19. This table comes from immunoSEQ multiplex PCR, and its TCRdb copy is limited to in-frame clones, with some not included. This sample has around 250,000 clones, with about 88% found just once. Sequenced: PBMCs or T cells enriched from blood (not recorded which). All receptors derive from a man younger than 45 with acute COVID-19.

Regarding this clone: Its ends do not fully match the called genes, so a read error is possible. DNA for the CDR3: TGTGCCAGCAGCTTTGACGGGAGTGTCCCCAATGAGCAGTTCTTC. Translated: CASSFDGSVPNEQFF. The chain links TRBV5-1 to TRBJ2-1; weak D call: TRBD2 (6 bases). Looked up from germline, CDR1 is SGHRS and CDR2 is YFSETQ. The CDR3 sequence is 15 residues long. The full variable domain, rest sourced from reference TRBV5-1 and TRBJ2-1, is KAGVTQTPRYLIKTRGQQVTLSCSPISGHRSVSWYQQTPGQGLQFLFEYFSETQRNKGNFPGRFSGRQFSNSRSEMNVSTLELGDSALYLCASSFDGSVPNEQFFGPGTRLTVL.

The V call is TRBV5-1, the J call TRBJ2-3; D might be TRBD1 (5 bases). CDR3 length: 18 residues. CDR1 SGHRS and CDR2 YFSETQ come from the germline V gene. The ends were cut back, 3 bases at V and 1 base at J, with 21 bases in the middle. This CDR3 reads CASSYPRKTGRGTDTQYF. DNA for the CDR3: TGCGCCAGCAGCTACCCAAGGAAAACAGGACGCGGCACAGATACGCAGTATTTT.

The chain links TRBV19 to TRBJ2-3; D is ambiguous. The CDR3 extends over 13 amino acids. The V and J ends lost 3 bases and 4 bases respectively, with 8 bases between them. Germline V gene lookup returns CDR1 LNHDA and CDR2 SQIVND (reference sequence). CDR3 coding DNA: TGTGCCAGTAGTATGGTAGCTTCAGATACGCAGTATTTT. Its protein product is CASSMVASDTQYF.

This clone came up once. The chain is built from TRBV6-2 or TRBV6-3 and TRBJ1-1; 9 bases fit TRBD1. CDR3 length equals 17 residues. Trimming took 6 bases from V and 0 from J; bases not matched to a gene: 11. From germline, CDR1 is MNHEY and CDR2 SVGEGT. CDR3 in DNA: TGTGCCAGCAGCGCTGTACAGGGGGCCCTCATGAACACTGAAGCTTTCTTT. Its translation is CASSAVQGALMNTEAFF.

J is TRBJ2-7 and V is TRBV28, with TRBD1 identical over 7 bases. With V trimmed by 6 bases and J by 4 bases, 9 bases remained unmatched. CDR1 and CDR2 from the germline V gene are MDHEN and SYDVKM. The CDR3 runs to 14 residues. CDR3 sequence reads: CASSTGTVEYEQYV. The CDR3, as DNA: TGTGCCAGCAGCACCGGGACAGTCGAATACGAGCAGTACGTC.

This CDR3 is CASSSGRRLAGGTGELFF. The CDR3 bases are TGTGCCAGCAGTTCGGGGCGGAGGTTAGCGGGGGGCACCGGGGAGCTGTTTTTT. The rearrangement links TRBV28 to TRBJ2-2, with 10 bases aligning to TRBD2. Trimming removed 4 bases from V and 4 bases from J; junction bases left unmatched: 12. Germline V gives CDR1 MDHEN, CDR2 SYDVKM. This CDR3 has 18 residues.

This clone was seen ten or more times. This rearrangement joins TRBV6-4 to TRBJ2-6; TRBD2 might be the D (6 bases). The CDR3 runs to 16 residues. Germline V gene sequence: CDR1 MRHNA, CDR2 SNTAGT. V lost 4 bases, J lost 0 bases, and 10 bases lay in between. The CDR3 sequence is CASSAEGGSGANVLTF. CDR3 coding DNA: TGTGCCAGCAGTGCGGAGGGAGGCTCTGGGGCCAACGTCCTGACTTTC.

The chain combines TRBV10-2 with TRBJ2-1, with D possibly TRBD2 on 6 matching bases. The CDR3 runs 13 residues. V was cut by 7 bases and J by 4 bases, with 11 bases left in between. CDR1 and CDR2 from the germline V gene are WSHSY and SAAADI. CDR3 nucleotides: TGCGCCAGCAACCCTAGCGAATACAATGAGCAGTTCTTC. It encodes CASNPSEYNEQFF.